This T cell receptor (beta chain) was documented in a study of post-analysis software for immune sequencing data. Details on this clonotype: As yet, its antigen is unknown.

Unique-molecular-identifier-tagged TCR beta cDNA libraries were used. TCRdb ran MiXCR on the PCR reads and lists one entry per CDR3 protein. Among approximately 730,000 distinct CDR3 sequences listed, around 27% were seen once. V lost 8 bases and J 5 bases, leaving 18 bases between the germline ends. The CDR3 runs 14 residues. Study results and limitations: Controls' normalized Chao1 diversity significantly exceeded that of multiple sclerosis patients. TRBV5-6, TRBV5-1 and TRBV20-1 belonged to a set of about 5 TRBV segments that were more frequent in patients than controls.

This TCR came from a girl aged 10 to 17 with multiple sclerosis. This chain joins TRBV12-3 or TRBV12-4 and TRBJ2-5; D gene uncertain. The sequenced sample consisted of blood. The CDR3 sequence is CASGTDGYRETQYF. The CDR3 DNA reads TGTGCCAGCGGAACGGACGGCTATCGGGAGACCCAGTACTTC.